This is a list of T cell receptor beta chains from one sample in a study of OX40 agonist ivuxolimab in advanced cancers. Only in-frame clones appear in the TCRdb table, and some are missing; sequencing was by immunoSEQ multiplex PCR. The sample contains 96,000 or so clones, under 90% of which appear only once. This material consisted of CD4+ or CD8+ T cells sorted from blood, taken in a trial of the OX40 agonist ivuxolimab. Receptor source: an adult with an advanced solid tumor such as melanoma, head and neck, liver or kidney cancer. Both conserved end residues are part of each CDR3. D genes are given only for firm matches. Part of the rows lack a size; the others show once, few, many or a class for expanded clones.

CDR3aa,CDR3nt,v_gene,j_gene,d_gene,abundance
CASSLPLSDTQYF,TGTGCCAGCAGCCTCCCCCTCTCGGATACGCAGTATTTT,TRBV9,TRBJ2-3,NA,NA
CASSLQTGNYEQYF,TGTGCCAGCAGCCTCCAAACGGGAAACTACGAGCAGTACTTC,TRBV7-2,TRBJ2-7,NA,NA
CASSGRQTSGANVLTF,TGTGCCAGCAGCGGGAGGCAGACCTCTGGGGCCAACGTCCTGACTTTC,TRBV9,TRBJ2-6,NA,NA
CAILGDRGYEQYF,TGTGCCATCTTAGGGGACAGGGGTTACGAGCAGTACTTC,TRBV10-3,TRBJ2-7,TRBD1,NA
CASRLGAPNEKLFF,TGCGCCAGCAGACTAGGGGCGCCTAATGAAAAACTGTTTTTT,TRBV4-1,TRBJ1-4,NA,NA
CASSEEGGAYEQYF,TGTGCCAGCAGTGAGGAGGGCGGAGCCTACGAGCAGTACTTC,TRBV2,TRBJ2-7,NA,NA
CSANGVPGYTF,TGCAGTGCCAATGGGGTTCCCGGCTACACCTTC,TRBV20-1,TRBJ1-2,NA,NA
CATSPGPPVHEQYF,TGTGCCACCAGCCCCGGACCACCTGTCCACGAGCAGTACTTC,TRBV15,TRBJ2-7,NA,NA
CASSAYRDSYTF,TGTGCCAGCAGCGCCTACCGGGACAGCTACACCTTC,TRBV5-6,TRBJ1-2,NA,few
CASSTYQETYGNQPQHF,TGTGCCAGCTCAACCTACCAGGAGACATACGGCAATCAGCCCCAGCATTTT,TRBV18,TRBJ1-5,NA,NA
CASSLGQGNSPLHF,TGCGCCAGCAGCTTGGGGCAGGGAAATTCACCCCTCCACTTT,TRBV5-1,TRBJ1-6,NA,NA
CASSDPGVGELFF,TGTGCCAGCAGTGACCCCGGGGTCGGGGAGCTGTTTTTT,TRBV6-5,TRBJ2-2,NA,NA
CATSRDRTGNSPLHF,TGTGCCACCAGCAGAGATAGGACAGGCAATTCACCCCTCCACTTT,TRBV15,TRBJ1-6,TRBD1,NA
CASSLNRRDEQFF,TGTGCCAGCAGTTTGAATAGACGGGATGAGCAGTTCTTC,TRBV6-5,TRBJ2-1,NA,NA
CASSLGVGGMDIQYF,TGTGCCAGCAGCTTAGGGGTAGGGGGAATGGACATTCAGTACTTC,TRBV7-9,TRBJ2-4,NA,few
CASGAGATYEQYF,TGTGCCAGCGGAGCGGGGGCCACCTACGAGCAGTACTTC,TRBV2,TRBJ2-7,TRBD2,NA
CASSLVPGTYGYTF,TGCGCCAGCAGCTTGGTTCCGGGAACCTATGGCTACACCTTC,TRBV5-1,TRBJ1-2,NA,NA
CSVEVGGSTGTYGYTF,TGCAGCGTTGAGGTCGGAGGGTCAACCGGGACCTATGGCTACACCTTC,TRBV29-1,TRBJ1-2,NA,NA
CASSRPGQTNTEAFF,TGCGCCAGCAGCCGACCGGGACAGACTAACACTGAAGCTTTCTTT,TRBV5-1,TRBJ1-1,TRBD1,NA
CSVGQGSTEAFF,TGCAGCGTTGGTCAAGGATCAACTGAAGCTTTCTTT,TRBV29-1,TRBJ1-1,NA,NA
CATSESWGSAFNSPLHF,TGTGCCACCAGCGAGAGCTGGGGGTCGGCGTTTAATTCACCCCTCCACTTT,TRBV15,TRBJ1-6,NA,NA
CASSGDRGTGSYEQYF,TGCGCCAGCAGCGGCGACCGCGGGACAGGGTCCTACGAGCAGTACTTC,TRBV5-1,TRBJ2-7,TRBD1,many
CASSFAQGLNTEAFF,TGCGCCAGCAGCTTTGCACAGGGGTTGAACACTGAAGCTTTCTTT,TRBV5-1,TRBJ1-1,TRBD1,NA
CASSLEGTQGSGYTF,TGTGCCAGCAGCTTAGAGGGCACGCAGGGCTCTGGCTACACCTTC,TRBV7-2,TRBJ1-2,NA,many
CASSPWDRANTGELFF,TGTGCCAGCTCACCATGGGACAGGGCGAACACCGGGGAGCTGTTTTTT,TRBV18,TRBJ2-2,TRBD1,NA
CASSYDQAGATEAFF,TGTGCCAGCAGTTACGATCAGGCAGGGGCGACTGAAGCTTTCTTT,TRBV6-5,TRBJ1-1,NA,NA
CASSPEGGGETQYF,TGTGCCAGCTCACCAGAAGGGGGCGGGGAGACCCAGTACTTC,TRBV18,TRBJ2-5,TRBD1,NA
CAGAPSGGNEQFF,TGTGCCGGGGCCCCTAGCGGGGGCAATGAGCAGTTCTTC,TRBV7-9,TRBJ2-1,TRBD2,NA
CASSRGLAGDEQFF,TGTGCCAGTAGTCGAGGACTAGCGGGAGATGAGCAGTTCTTC,TRBV19,TRBJ2-1,TRBD2,NA
CASGDHVSAGTQETQYF,TGTGCTAGTGGCGACCACGTATCGGCGGGAACCCAAGAGACCCAGTACTTC,TRBV12-5,TRBJ2-5,NA,once
CASRTGKNIQYF,TGTGCCAGCAGAACAGGGAAAAACATTCAGTACTTC,TRBV28,TRBJ2-4,NA,NA
CASSFQGPYEQYF,TGTGCCAGCAGCTTCCAGGGCCCCTACGAGCAGTACTTC,TRBV7-2,TRBJ2-7,NA,NA
CASSPAGETQYF,TGCGCCAGCAGCCCCGCCGGGGAGACCCAGTACTTC,TRBV5-1,TRBJ2-5,NA,NA
CASSSLHSSGEGNQPQHF,TGTGCCAGCAGCTCGTTACATTCGTCAGGCGAGGGCAATCAGCCCCAGCATTTT,TRBV7-3,TRBJ1-5,NA,once
CASARGGGQETQYF,TGTGCTAGTGCCCGAGGGGGGGGGCAAGAGACCCAGTACTTC,TRBV12-5,TRBJ2-5,NA,NA